The 21 T cell receptor beta chains listed next were all sequenced from one sample in a study of Graves' ophthalmopathy and Graves' hyperthyroidism (dated by TCRdb to between 2018 and 2020). Sequenced using an Illumina HiSeq 2000. For repertoire sequencing, TCR beta CDR3 regions were amplified from RNA transcripts. The first round was an RT-PCR using HTBI primers with the Qiagen OneStep RT-PCR kit, and this first round was followed by a second-round multiplex PCR, then size selection and purification. TCRdb trimmed the raw reads at Q25, called clones with MiXCR and kept productive beta chains. Rows with a matching CDR3 protein are joined into one entry that keeps the most common DNA and genes. The sample records a few hundred thousand distinct CDR3 sequences, about 40% of which are singletons. The ten largest clones capture around 4.6% of the sample. Sequencing used peripheral blood or thyroid tissue (not recorded which). Receptors were obtained from an adult man with Graves' hyperthyroidism.

The V call is TRBV2, the J call TRBJ1-5; a possible D gene is TRBD1 (5 bases). Germline V CDR1 and CDR2: SNHLY, FYNNEI. V dropped 4 bases and J dropped 3 bases, with 16 bases sitting between them. CDR3 length: 16 residues. CDR3 DNA: TGTGCCAGCAGTGCTAGTCGGGGGGTTGCCAATCAGCCCCAGCATTTT. Protein sequence: CASSASRGVANQPQHF.

The gene calls are TRBV24-1 and TRBJ1-2; a possible D gene is TRBD1 (6 bases). Trimming removed 4 bases from V and 4 bases from J, with 6 bases in between. CDR1 and CDR2 (germline): KGHDR, SFDVKD. There are 12 residues in the CDR3. CDR3: CATSETGYGYTF. For the CDR3, the DNA is TGTGCCACCAGTGAGACAGGCTATGGCTACACCTTC.

At least ten counts were recorded for this clonotype. V usage is TRBV19 and J usage is TRBJ1-5, with D unresolved. The length of the CDR3 is 16 residues. Trimming pared 1 base from V and 2 bases from J, leaving 12 bases between. Germline V CDR1 and CDR2: LNHDA, SQIVND (reference sequence). The CDR3 loop is CASSIVGSVGNQPQHF. The CDR3 nucleotides are TGTGCCAGTAGTATAGTCGGCTCCGTGGGCAATCAGCCCCAGCATTTT.

The V and J genes are TRBV12-3 or TRBV12-4 and TRBJ2-7; weak D call: TRBD1 (6 bases). V dropped 3 bases and J dropped 3 bases, with 12 bases sitting between them. This CDR3 has 14 amino acids. The CDR3 spells CASSLWGPHYEQYF. The CDR3 coding sequence is TGTGCCAGCAGTTTGTGGGGGCCCCACTACGAGCAGTACTTC.

This clonotype was seen ten or more times. CDR3 DNA: TGTGCCAGCAGTTACAAGGACACCATATATTTT. Translating it yields CASSYKDTIYF. The gene calls are TRBV6-5 and TRBJ1-3; D is ambiguous. V lost 2 bases, J lost 8 bases, and 4 bases lay in between. CDR3 length: 11 amino acids. Germline loops: CDR1 MNHEY, CDR2 SVGAGI.

Many counts were recorded for this clonotype. V usage is TRBV11-2 and J usage is TRBJ2-7; a possible D gene is TRBD2 (5 bases). This CDR3 has 12 residues. Germline CDR1 and CDR2: SGHAT and FQNNGV. The V end was cut by 5 bases, the J end by 3 bases, with 8 bases between. The CDR3 sequence is CASSITSYEQYF. The DNA of the CDR3 is TGTGCCAGCAGCATTACTAGCTACGAGCAGTACTTC.

The rearrangement links TRBV29-1 to TRBJ1-2; D is unclear. This CDR3 spans 13 amino acids. Germline assignment: CDR1 SQVTM and CDR2 ANQGSEA. Trimming shortened V by 4 bases and J by 7 bases, and 16 bases separated the two germline ends. CDR3 residues: CSVVWPGNSGYTF. The CDR3 nucleotides read TGCAGCGTTGTGTGGCCGGGGAACAGTGGCTACACCTTC. Looking up the rest from reference TRBV29-1 and TRBJ1-2 gives the full variable domain: SAVISQKPSRDICQRGTSLTIQCQVDSQVTMMFWYRQQPGQSLTLIATANQGSEATYESGFVIDKFPISRPNLTFSTLTVSNMSPEDSSIYLCSVVWPGNSGYTFGSGTRLTVV.

This clonotype was observed a handful of times. The CDR3 spells CASSFSGVRNSPLHF. CDR3 nucleotide sequence: TGTGCCAGCAGTTTCTCAGGGGTCCGTAATTCACCCCTCCACTTT. V usage is TRBV15 and J usage is TRBJ1-6; D might be TRBD1 (6 bases). CDR1 is LNHNV, CDR2 YYDKDF, per germline (reference sequence). The ends were cut back, 10 bases at V and 6 bases at J, with 19 bases in the middle. The CDR3 covers 15 residues.

This rearrangement joins TRBV7-9 to TRBJ2-7, with D perhaps TRBD2 (6 bases). V was shortened by 5 bases and J by 9 bases, with 20 bases between the two germline ends. The CDR3 runs 14 residues. Germline V gives CDR1 SEHNR, CDR2 FQNEAQ (reference sequence). The DNA of the CDR3 is TGTGCCAGCAGCCATAGCGGTAGCACAGATACGCAGTACTTC. Its translation is CASSHSGSTDTQYF.

About this clonotype: This could be a read error, since a much larger clone is one nucleotide away. The chain combines TRBV7-9 with TRBJ1-1; no reliable D call. Germline values: CDR1 SEHNR, CDR2 FQNEAQ (reference sequence). The CDR3 runs to 11 residues. The CDR3 nucleotides are TGTGCCAGCAGCTCCCTTGCTGAAGCTCTCTTT. Protein: CASSSLAEALF. Using reference TRBV7-9 and TRBJ1-1 for the parts outside the CDR3, the full variable domain is DTGVSQNPRHKITKRGQNVTFRCDPISEHNRLYWYRQTLGQGPEFLTYFQNEAQLEKSRLLSDRFSAERPKGSFSTLEIQRTEQGDSAMYLCASSSLAEALFGQGTRLTVV.

This clonotype appeared many times. This sequence joins TRBV19 and TRBJ2-2; D unclear. The germline V gene encodes CDR1 LNHDA and CDR2 SQIVND (reference sequence). Trimming stripped 0 bases from V and 8 bases from J, with 4 bases between. The CDR3 covers 12 residues. CDR3 loop: CASSIDRGELFF. The CDR3, as DNA: TGTGCCAGTAGTATAGATAGGGGGGAGCTGTTTTTT.

The rearrangement links TRBV6-5 to TRBJ1-5, with 7 bases aligning to TRBD1. Unmatched junction bases numbered 10, after V lost 6 bases and J lost 2 bases. The CDR3 spans 16 residues. CDR1 and CDR2 (germline): MNHEY, SVGAGI. DNA of the CDR3: TGTGCCAGCAGCCCACCGACAGGGACTGGCAATCAGCCCCAGCATTTT. Translated: CASSPPTGTGNQPQHF.

The V gene is TRBV4-1, the J gene TRBJ2-7, with 10 positions matching TRBD1. The CDR3 is made up of 17 amino acids. Germline trimming cut 1 base from V and 1 base from J; bases unmatched to any gene: 7. The germline V gene encodes CDR1 MGHRA and CDR2 YSYEKL. DNA for the CDR3: TGCGCCAGCAGCCAAGGACTACCGGGACAGGGGTCCTACGAGCAGTACTTC. Protein: CASSQGLPGQGSYEQYF.

The chain links TRBV19 to TRBJ1-1; D is unclear. The V end was cut by 1 base, the J end by 8 bases, with 17 bases between. The V gene's germline CDR1 is LNHDA and CDR2 SQIVND (reference sequence). CDR3 size: 15 residues. The CDR3 spells CASSIGRVQGGEAFF. CDR3 DNA sequence: TGTGCCAGTAGTATAGGTAGGGTACAAGGAGGAGAAGCTTTCTTT. The full variable domain, in which reference TRBV19 and TRBJ1-1 provide the parts outside the CDR3, is DGGITQSPKYLFRKEGQNVTLSCEQNLNHDAMYWYRQDPGQGLRLIYYSQIVNDFQKGDIAEGYSVSREKKESFPLTVTSAQKNPTAFYLCASSIGRVQGGEAFFGQGTRLTVV.

On this clonotype: Because the CDR3 is missing its conserved closing phenylalanine or tryptophan, this is likely a read error. V usage is TRBV19 and J usage is TRBJ1-3; no clear D gene. This CDR3 contains 15 residues. Germline CDR1 is LNHDA and CDR2 is SQIVND (reference sequence). V gave up 3 bases and J gave up 0 bases, with 9 bases separating them. DNA for the CDR3: TGTGCCAGTAGTATGCCGATAAGCTCTGGAAACACCATATATCTT. It translates to CASSMPISSGNTIYL.

This clonotype was observed many times. This chain connects TRBV20-1 to TRBJ1-2; 8 nucleotides match TRBD1. The V gene's germline CDR1 is DFQATT and CDR2 SNEGSKA (reference sequence). The CDR3 is 13 amino acids. The junction had 7 bases not matched to a gene; V was cut back by 4 bases and J by 6 bases. The DNA for the CDR3 is TGCAGTGCTACCCCGACAGGGGAGAATGGCTACACCTTC. Translating it yields CSATPTGENGYTF.

This clonotype was counted ten times or more. The chain links TRBV19 to TRBJ2-5; 8 nucleotides agree with TRBD1. V lost 5 bases to trimming and J lost 5 bases; unmatched junction nucleotides: 10. The CDR3 extends over 15 amino acids. Germline V gene data show CDR1 as LNHDA and CDR2 as SQIVND (reference sequence). The CDR3 region is CASSGRTGRLETQYF. CDR3 DNA sequence: TGTGCCAGTAGTGGACGGACAGGGAGGTTGGAGACCCAGTACTTC.

On this clonotype itself: The final CDR3 position lacks the conserved phenylalanine or tryptophan, pointing to a likely read error. V gene TRBV28 combines with J gene TRBJ1-1, with TRBD1 matching 11 bases. Trimming cost V 6 bases and J 6 bases; bases outside gene matches: 6. Germline CDR1 and CDR2: MDHEN and SYDVKM. CDR3 length: 14 residues. CDR3 DNA sequence: TGTGCCAGCAGCCGCCCGGACAGGGGGCCTGAAGCTTTCGTT. Translating it yields CASSRPDRGPEAFV.

This clonotype occurred a few times. This sequence joins TRBV19 and TRBJ1-5; D unresolved. The V gene lost 11 bases and the J gene lost 3 bases, with 2 bases spanning the gap. This CDR3 has 9 amino acids. Germline V gene data show CDR1 as LNHDA and CDR2 as SQIVND (reference sequence). CDR3 coding DNA: TGTGCCGTCAATCAGCCCCAGCATTTT. It codes for CAVNQPQHF.

CDR3 DNA sequence: TGTGCCAGCAGTTTAACAGGGGTGAGTGGGTACGAGCAGTTCTTC. This translates into CASSLTGVSGYEQFF. The J gene is TRBJ2-7, the V gene TRBV2; TRBD1 aligns across 7 bases. Gene TRBJ2-1 matches the end of the DNA better, so the J call may be wrong. Germline V gene data show CDR1 as SNHLY and CDR2 as FYNNEI. CDR3 length: 15 amino acids.

The chain employs TRBV5-1 and TRBJ1-5; D gene ambiguous. The CDR3 is made up of 14 amino acids. Trimming took 0 bases from V and 4 from J, leaving 8 bases between them. The germline CDR1 and CDR2 sequences are SGHRS and YFSETQ. CDR3 amino acids: CASSLEGNNQPQHF. The CDR3 DNA reads as TGCGCCAGCAGCTTGGAGGGAAATAATCAGCCCCAGCATTTT.